This T cell receptor beta chain was sequenced for a study of monozygotic twins with inflammatory bowel disease. Study findings and constraints: Backing was not found for a single strong signal or clonotype associated with IBD.

In regard to this clonotype: Its specificity is not known.

Per TCR library, approximately 3,800 ng of total RNA was used. UMIs containing a 6-nucleotide sample barcode were added via template switching. The cDNA of both the TCRalpha and TCRbeta chains was subjected to two nested PCRs of about 15 and 9 cycles. TCRdb re-called the 5' RACE reads and shows each CDR3 protein once, DNA omitted. Reported are 400,000 to 500,000 distinct CDR3 sequences; the ten largest clones contain about 2.3%. This TCR was recovered from a human donor with ulcerative colitis or Crohn's disease, or a healthy co-twin of an affected twin (not recorded which). Sequenced: blood.

CDR3 amino acids: CASEGQRDEQFF. This chain connects TRBV5-1 to TRBJ2-1; the D gene TCRdb calls, TRBD2, cannot be checked with no DNA. Germline V gene data show CDR1 as SGHRS and CDR2 as YFSETQ. This CDR3 spans 12 amino acids.